The next 3 T cell receptor beta chains were all read from a single sample in a study of Graves' ophthalmopathy and Graves' hyperthyroidism. Amplification of the TCR beta CDR3 regions used RNA transcripts (as template). Second-round multiplex PCR followed a first-round RT-PCR using HTBI primers. TCRdb ran MiXCR on the multiplex PCR reads and lists one entry per CDR3 protein. This sample has approximately 500,000 distinct CDR3 sequences, with approximately 15% found just once. The source material was blood. These TCRs come from a woman between 25 and 40 years old with Graves' ophthalmopathy.

This clonotype was observed at least ten times. This chain connects TRBV28 to TRBJ1-2; D is ambiguous. CDR3 length: 15 residues. The germline V gene has CDR1 MDHEN and CDR2 SYDVKM. Trimming took 2 bases from V and 4 from J, leaving 14 bases between them. This CDR3 reads CASSLDGGSGYGYTF. DNA of the CDR3: TGTGCCAGCAGTTTAGACGGAGGGAGCGGCTATGGCTACACCTTC.

The gene calls are TRBV20-1 and TRBJ1-5; 10 bases agree with TRBD1. This CDR3 contains 15 residues. The V and J ends lost 5 bases and 5 bases, in that order; junction bases with no gene match: 9. Germline values: CDR1 DFQATT, CDR2 SNEGSKA (reference sequence). As DNA, the CDR3 is TGCAGTGCTGGACCGGGACAGGGGATCTATCAGCCCCAGCATTTT. Protein product: CSAGPGQGIYQPQHF.

This rearrangement joins TRBV3-1 to TRBJ1-5; D not certain. Trimming removed 0 bases at V and 0 bases at J, with 9 bases between. The CDR3 covers 16 residues. From germline, CDR1 is LGHDT and CDR2 YNNKEL (reference sequence). CDR3 sequence (DNA): TGTGCCAGCAGCCAAGATTACTTACATAGCAATCAGCCCCAGCATTTT. Residues: CASSQDYLHSNQPQHF.